This TCR beta chain was sequenced during a study of OX40 agonist ivuxolimab in advanced cancers. Study-wide results and caveats: Antigen specificity remained undetermined for the expanded peripheral T cells. Partial responders at 0.1-3.0 mg/kg had among the lowest clonal expansion. Circulating CD4+ and CD8+ T cells showed clonal expansion by week 6 at 0.1 to 3.0 mg/kg.

Produced via immunoSEQ multiplex PCR; TCRdb's table is partial and in-frame only. The sample yields 99,000 or so clones, roughly 94% seen once. On this clone itself: The antigen is unknown.

Trimming took 1 base from V and 8 from J, leaving 16 bases between them. The germline V gene encodes CDR1 SGDLS and CDR2 YYNGEE. CDR3 length equals 14 residues. This rearrangement joins TRBV9 to TRBJ2-7; TRBD1 or TRBD2 may be the D gene (5 bases each). The source was CD4+ or CD8+ T cells sorted from blood, collected in a trial of the OX40 agonist ivuxolimab. This receptor was identified in an adult with an advanced solid tumor such as melanoma, head and neck, liver or kidney cancer. CDR3 in DNA: TGTGCCAGCAGCGTACGCCAGGGACCCTATCAGCAGTACTTC. Amino acids: CASSVRQGPYQQYF.